Shown below are 31 T cell receptor beta chains from a single sample sequenced in a study of blood T cell repertoires in COVID-19. Sequencing used immunoSEQ multiplex PCR; TCRdb keeps in-frame clones, though not all of them. Seen here are over 200,000 clones, 82% observed once, and the top ten hold approximately 15%. The specimen sequenced was PBMCs or T cells enriched from blood (not recorded which). Source of these receptors: a man in his forties or fifties who had recovered from COVID-19.

This chain links TRBV5-4 with TRBJ1-1, with 8 bases identical to TRBD1. Germline lookup yields CDR1 SGHNT and CDR2 YYREEE (reference sequence). The CDR3 is made up of 17 amino acids. V was clipped by 4 bases and J by 8 bases; unmatched bases: 19. DNA of the CDR3: TGTGCCAGCAGCGTAGGACAGGGAAATAATCGGGAGTTCGAAGCTTTCTTT. This codes for CASSVGQGNNREFEAFF.

The J gene is TRBJ2-2, the V gene TRBV24-1; D perhaps matches TRBD1 (6 bases). The CDR3 has 13 residues. CDR1 KGHDR and CDR2 SFDVKD come from the germline V gene. V was clipped by 8 bases and J by 1 base, with 7 bases between them. CDR3 sequence: CATKGQNTGELFF. The CDR3 DNA reads as TGTGCCACCAAGGGACAGAACACCGGGGAGCTGTTTTTT.

The chain links TRBV6-2 or TRBV6-3 to TRBJ2-5; D might be TRBD2 (6 bases). The germline gives CDR1 MNHEY, CDR2 SVGEGT. The CDR3 runs to 14 residues. V lost 2 bases to trimming and J lost 5 bases, with 12 bases between them. The CDR3 bases are TGTGCCAGCAGTTACGGGCGGGGTGTGGAGACCCAGTACTTC. Protein sequence: CASSYGRGVETQYF.

This clone showed up just a few times. The chain recombines TRBV15 with TRBJ2-3, with 11 bases fitting TRBD1. Germline V CDR1 and CDR2: LNHNV, YYDKDF (reference sequence). CDR3 length: 14 amino acids. The CDR3 region has the DNA TGTGCAGCGCGACGGGACAGGGGGGAAGATACGCAGTATTTT. This codes for CAARRDRGEDTQYF. Based on the CDR3 plus reference TRBV15 and TRBJ2-3, the full variable domain is DAMVIQNPRYQVTQFGKPVTLSCSQTLNHNVMYWYQQKSSQAPKLLFHYYDKDFNNEADTPDNFQSRRPNTSFCFLDIRSPGLGDTAMYLCAARRDRGEDTQYFGPGTRLTVL.

The genes are TRBV2 and TRBJ1-1; the D is unclear. V was cut by 6 bases and J by 1 base, with 9 bases left in between. The CDR3 has 13 residues. Per the germline V gene, CDR1 is SNHLY and CDR2 is FYNNEI. CDR3 sequence reads: CASRQTPNTEAFF. CDR3 nucleotide sequence: TGTGCCAGCAGGCAAACACCGAACACTGAAGCTTTCTTT.

V and J are TRBV5-1 and TRBJ2-3, with 8 bases identical to TRBD2. The germline V gene encodes CDR1 SGHRS and CDR2 YFSETQ. The CDR3 has 15 residues. The trim removed 4 bases at V and 0 bases at J, leaving 4 bases unmatched. The CDR3 here is CASSGTGGSTDTQYF. DNA of the CDR3: TGCGCCAGCAGCGGGACGGGAGGGAGCACAGATACGCAGTATTTT.

This chain joins TRBV29-1 and TRBJ2-5, with TRBD2 matching 8 bases. The germline gives CDR1 SQVTM, CDR2 ANQGSEA. The CDR3 loop spans 12 amino acids. The J segment lost 5 bases and the V segment lost 6 bases, leaving 5 bases of the junction unmatched. In DNA form, the CDR3 reads TGCAGCGTACCTCGGGGGGGCGAGACCCAGTACTTC. As protein: CSVPRGGETQYF.

The V and J genes are TRBV12-3 or TRBV12-4 and TRBJ2-7; possible D gene TRBD1, 5 bases. The CDR3 extends over 13 amino acids. The germline V and J ends were trimmed by 2 bases and 4 bases, with 9 bases remaining between them. The CDR3: CASSLPPGYEQYF. CDR3 sequence (DNA): TGTGCCAGCAGTTTACCACCAGGGTACGAGCAGTACTTC.

This chain connects TRBV2 to TRBJ1-2; weak D call: TRBD1 (6 bases). The CDR3 sequence is 13 residues long. Per germline, CDR1 SNHLY and CDR2 FYNNEI. The germline V and J ends were trimmed by 3 bases and 2 bases, with 7 bases remaining between them. CDR3 nucleotide sequence: TGTGCCAGCAGTGACCAGGGGAACTATGGCTACACCTTC. Translating gives CASSDQGNYGYTF. Looking up the rest from reference TRBV2 and TRBJ1-2 gives the full variable domain: EPEVTQTPSHQVTQMGQEVILRCVPISNHLYFYWYRQILGQKVEFLVSFYNNEISEKSEIFDDQFSVERPDGSNFTLKIRSTKLEDSAMYFCASSDQGNYGYTFGSGTRLTVV.

The chain is built from TRBV2 and TRBJ1-1, with unresolved D. Trimming cost V 3 bases and J 1 base, with 12 bases left between them. CDR3 length: 15 amino acids. CDR1 is SNHLY, CDR2 FYNNEI, per germline. The CDR3 DNA sequence: TGTGCCAGCAGTGAGACACGGCCGTGGAACACTGAAGCTTTCTTT. It is translated as CASSETRPWNTEAFF.

V is TRBV2 and J is TRBJ2-5, with TRBD2 identical over 11 bases. Germline assignment: CDR1 SNHLY and CDR2 FYNNEI. The CDR3 runs to 15 residues. V lost 4 bases and J lost 1; bases outside the gene matches: 2. CDR3: CASSASGRFQETQYF. The CDR3 DNA is TGTGCCAGCAGTGCTAGCGGGAGGTTCCAAGAGACCCAGTACTTC.

The chain couples TRBV7-8 to TRBJ1-6, with D maybe TRBD1 (6 bases). CDR3 length: 15 amino acids. V was clipped by 1 base and J by 5 bases, with 9 bases between them. Germline loops: CDR1 SGHVS, CDR2 FQNEAQ. The CDR3 sequence: CASSLEYRDNSPLHF. The CDR3 DNA reads TGTGCCAGCAGCTTAGAGTACAGGGATAATTCACCCCTCCACTTT.

The V call is TRBV28, the J call TRBJ2-1, with D possibly being TRBD2 (6 bases). Germline V gene lookup returns CDR1 MDHEN and CDR2 SYDVKM. V was pared by 8 bases and J by 7 bases, with 18 bases between. The CDR3 is 14 amino acids. The CDR3: CASLTRKFLNEQFF. As DNA, the CDR3 is TGTGCCAGCCTGACTAGAAAATTTTTGAATGAGCAGTTCTTC.

This chain uses TRBV7-6 with TRBJ1-3; a weak D match, TRBD1 (6 bases). This CDR3 comprises 15 residues. V dropped 5 bases and J dropped 0 bases, with 11 bases sitting between them. CDR1 SGHVS and CDR2 FNYEAQ come from the germline V gene. The CDR3 loop is CASSGGAYSGNTIYF. The CDR3 coding sequence is TGTGCCAGCAGCGGGGGGGCATACTCTGGAAACACCATATATTTT.

The V and J genes are TRBV9 and TRBJ1-1; 7 bases are shared with TRBD1. CDR3 length: 14 residues. From germline, CDR1 is SGDLS and CDR2 YYNGEE. The V gene end was trimmed by 0 bases and the J gene end by 4 bases; junction bases not matched to a gene: 3. The CDR3 DNA is TGTGCCAGCAGCGTAGAACAGGGGAGCACTGAAGCTTTCTTT. It codes for CASSVEQGSTEAFF.

The chain joins TRBV3-1 (or the pseudogene TRBV3-2) to TRBJ1-1, with D maybe TRBD1 (5 bases). This CDR3 is built from 13 residues. Germline assignment: CDR1 LGHDT and CDR2 YNNKEL (reference sequence). V lost 3 bases and J lost 4, with 9 bases in between. In nucleotides, the CDR3 is TGTGCCAGCAGCCACGGGGGGGGCACTGAAGCTTTCTTT. It codes for CASSHGGGTEAFF.

The rearrangement joins TRBV11-2 to TRBJ2-2, with 7 bases aligning to TRBD1. Germline lookup yields CDR1 SGHAT and CDR2 FQNNGV. The CDR3 runs to 16 residues. V shed 1 base, J shed 6 bases, and the junction held 8 bases outside the gene matches. The CDR3 DNA reads TGTGCCAGCAGCTTAGTCGCCGGGACAGCCCCCGGGGAGCTGTTTTTT. Encoded protein: CASSLVAGTAPGELFF.

The gene calls are TRBV6-5 and TRBJ2-3, with unresolved D. The CDR3 contains 14 residues. Deletions cut 6 bases from V and 2 bases from J, with 12 bases between. Germline values: CDR1 MNHEY, CDR2 SVGAGI. CDR3: CASSPYQVTDTQYF. CDR3 sequence (DNA): TGTGCCAGCAGCCCGTACCAGGTCACAGATACGCAGTATTTT.

The chain employs TRBV6-5 and TRBJ2-7; 7 positions match TRBD1. The CDR3 contains 14 residues. CDR1 is MNHEY, CDR2 SVGAGI, per germline. V was pared by 0 bases and J by 6 bases, with 5 bases of the junction left unmatched. CDR3 protein: CASSYSGQSGEQYF. The CDR3, as DNA: TGTGCCAGCAGTTACTCGGGACAGTCAGGCGAGCAGTACTTC.

This clone was recorded a few times. Here the CDR3 reads CASSFWGTGNTGELFF. The CDR3 DNA reads as TGTGCCAGCAGCTTTTGGGGGACAGGGAACACCGGGGAGCTGTTTTTT. The chain joins TRBV7-9 to TRBJ2-2, with 8 nucleotides matching TRBD1. This CDR3 is 16 amino acids long. Trimming at V came to 3 bases and at J to 1 base, leaving 4 bases not matched to a gene. The V gene's germline CDR1 is SEHNR and CDR2 FQNEAQ (reference sequence).

The chain couples TRBV3-1 (or the pseudogene TRBV3-2) to TRBJ1-1; 7 bases are a match to TRBD1. CDR3 length equals 13 residues. The V gene end was trimmed by 4 bases and the J gene end by 3 bases; junction bases not matched to a gene: 2. Per germline, CDR1 LGHDT and CDR2 YNNKEL (reference sequence). CDR3 coding DNA: TGTGCCAGCAGCCTCACAGGGGACACTGAAGCTTTCTTT. It encodes CASSLTGDTEAFF.

The chain combines TRBV9 with TRBJ1-4, with 9 bases fitting TRBD1. V gave up 4 bases and J gave up 3 bases; unmatched junction bases: 16. The CDR3 is 19 amino acids. Germline V gene sequence: CDR1 SGDLS, CDR2 YYNGEE. CDR3 coding DNA: TGTGCCAGCAGCCACCGGAACAGGGGGCTCTATGGGGCTAATGAAAAACTGTTTTTT. It codes for CASSHRNRGLYGANEKLFF.

There are a few counts of this clone. The genes are TRBV18 and TRBJ2-2, with TRBD2 matching 8 bases. There are 16 residues in the CDR3. Germline V gene data show CDR1 as KGHSH and CDR2 as LQKENI. The J segment lost 7 bases and the V segment lost 4 bases, leaving 11 bases of the junction unmatched. This CDR3 is CASSRGLAPTVGELFF. DNA for the CDR3: TGTGCCAGCTCACGTGGACTAGCTCCTACGGTCGGGGAGCTGTTTTTT.

This clone has only a few counts. This chain connects TRBV30 to TRBJ1-5; 10 bases are shared with TRBD1. CDR1 and CDR2 from the germline V gene are GTSNPN and SVGIG (reference sequence). The CDR3 is 14 amino acids. V shed 3 bases, J shed 5 bases, and the junction held 4 bases outside the gene matches. The CDR3 loop reads CAWSRTGGDQPQHF. The DNA for the CDR3 is TGTGCCTGGAGCCGGACAGGGGGGGATCAGCCCCAGCATTTT.

The V and J genes are TRBV28 and TRBJ2-2; TRBD2 might be the D (5 bases). The CDR3 consists of 13 residues. Germline loops: CDR1 MDHEN, CDR2 SYDVKM. V was pared by 2 bases and J by 7 bases, with 8 bases between. CDR3 sequence: CASSLDGVGELFF. The CDR3 coding sequence is TGTGCCAGCAGTTTAGACGGGGTCGGGGAGCTGTTTTTT.

The chain recombines TRBV2 with TRBJ2-7; the match to TRBD1 covers 8 bases. With 4 bases clipped from V and 0 bases from J, the junction kept 8 bases outside the gene matches. This CDR3 has 16 amino acids. The germline CDR1 and CDR2 sequences are SNHLY and FYNNEI. The CDR3 reads CASSAFWDRPSYEQYF. For the CDR3, the DNA is TGTGCCAGCAGTGCCTTCTGGGACAGGCCCTCCTACGAGCAGTACTTC. Full variable domain (outside the CDR3, taken from reference TRBV2 and TRBJ2-7): EPEVTQTPSHQVTQMGQEVILRCVPISNHLYFYWYRQILGQKVEFLVSFYNNEISEKSEIFDDQFSVERPDGSNFTLKIRSTKLEDSAMYFCASSAFWDRPSYEQYFGPGTRLTVT.

The DNA of the CDR3 is TGTGCCAGCAGCTCTAGGGAACAGGGTATTCAGCCCCAGCATTTT. It specifies CASSSREQGIQPQHF. The chain recombines TRBV11-2 with TRBJ1-5, with D possibly TRBD1 on 6 matching bases. The V gene's germline CDR1 is SGHAT and CDR2 FQNNGV. The CDR3 contains 15 residues. V lost 4 bases, J lost 6 bases, and 16 bases lay in between.

This chain joins TRBV19 and TRBJ1-5; no definite D call. This CDR3 spans 13 amino acids. Germline loops: CDR1 LNHDA, CDR2 SQIVND (reference sequence). The ends were cut back, 4 bases at V and 3 bases at J, with 7 bases in the middle. The CDR3 DNA sequence: TGTGCCAGTAGTAGAGGCCTCAATCAGCCCCAGCATTTT. Protein product: CASSRGLNQPQHF.

CDR3 coding DNA: TGTGCCAGCAAAGACTACCCCTACGAGCAGTACTTC. The encoded protein is CASKDYPYEQYF. The chain joins TRBV2 to TRBJ2-7, with D perhaps matching TRBD2 (5 bases). V dropped 7 bases and J dropped 2 bases, with 9 bases sitting between them. Germline CDR1 and CDR2: SNHLY and FYNNEI. The CDR3 spans 12 residues.

The V and J genes are TRBV7-2 and TRBJ1-2; perhaps TRBD1 as D (5 bases). The germline gives CDR1 SGHTA, CDR2 FQGNSA. The CDR3 has 15 residues. V lost 5 bases to trimming and J lost 2 bases, with 15 bases between them. The CDR3 is CASSPAGGGNYGYTF. CDR3 nucleotide sequence: TGTGCCAGCAGCCCAGCGGGGGGAGGGAACTATGGCTACACCTTC.

V usage is TRBV28 and J usage is TRBJ1-1, with 7 nucleotides matching TRBD1. Germline V CDR1 and CDR2: MDHEN, SYDVKM. The CDR3 is 14 amino acids. The trim removed 9 bases at V and 3 bases at J, leaving 10 bases unmatched. Here the CDR3 DNA reads TGTGCCAGTACAGCAGGGGGGCTCGACACTGAAGCTTTCTTT. It encodes CASTAGGLDTEAFF.